This TCR beta chain is drawn from a study of blood T cell repertoires in COVID-19. Overall study context: Samples representing acute and convalescent COVID-19 were sourced from the United States, Italy and Spain. T cells, B-cell-depleted T cells, or PBMCs supplied cDNA or gDNA.

Assay: immunoSEQ multiplex PCR; the TCRdb copy retains only in-frame clones and omits some. Among 65,000 to 85,000 clones listed, around 87% were seen once. V was trimmed by 7 bases and J by 4 bases, leaving 13 bases between them. Germline assignment: CDR1 MDHEN and CDR2 SYDVKM. This CDR3 has 14 residues. This chain joins TRBV28 and TRBJ1-4; D is undetermined. The source is a young woman with acute or convalescent COVID-19. Sequenced sample: peripheral blood. This CDR3 reads CASTKRSFNEKLFF. The CDR3 nucleotides are TGTGCCAGCACTAAACGTTCCTTTAATGAAAAACTGTTTTTT.